This TCR beta chain was recorded in a study of shared clonotypes between healthy human individuals. Remarks on this clone: Its cognate antigen is unknown. Within the sample, other DNA sequences also encode this same CDR3.

Losses at the gene ends were 2 bases for V and 4 bases for J; bases not matched to a gene: 0. Germline values: CDR1 GTSNPN, CDR2 SVGIG (reference sequence). This CDR3 region has 12 residues. Notes on the study in general: Sorted-subset samples were not fully sequenced, rarefaction indicated.

Sequencing was performed with immunoSEQ multiplex PCR; in TCRdb, only in-frame clones are kept and a portion is missing. The sample includes some 1 million clones, 65% to 80% seen only once; the top ten take 1.4% to 1.5%. This sequence originates from a young man in good health. The chain recombines TRBV30 with TRBJ1-2, with TRBD1 matching over 8 bases. The source material was memory CD4+ T cells sorted from blood. As to subset: CD45RA-negative fraction. The CDR3 protein is CAWSTGGYGYTF. Written as DNA, the CDR3 is TGTGCCTGGAGTACAGGGGGCTATGGCTACACCTTC.